A single sample is the source of the 2 T cell receptor beta chains below, sequenced in a study of CD8+ T cells in alopecia areata. Extraction of RNA preceded its reverse transcription into cDNA, which served as the sequencing template. The data were produced by immunoSEQ multiplex PCR, yet TCRdb's version contains in-frame clones alone and is incomplete. This sample includes some 2,500 clones with no singletons; its ten biggest clones take up around 40%. Sequenced sample: lesional skin. The source of these receptors is a C3H/HeJ mouse with alopecia areata. MHC haplotype of the mouse line: H2-k.

This clone was recorded many times. Gene labels here are mouse ones. The DNA ends 4 residues before the CDR3 does, and the rest of the CDR3 is filled in from the germline J gene. The chain is built from TRBV19 and TRBJ2-2, with 7 bases matching TRBD1. V lost 2 bases to trimming and J lost 2 bases; unmatched junction nucleotides: 3. The CDR3 runs 15 residues. Germline V gives CDR1 FNHDT, CDR2 SITEND (reference sequence). The sequenced CDR3 bases are TGTGCCAGCAGTATTGGCAGGGGGAACACCGGG. Amino acid sequence: CASSIGRGNTG. The whole CDR3 reads CASSIGRGNTGQLYF.

This clone was counted many times. TCRdb's protein and the translated DNA diverge at residue 11; the protein reported here is the translation of the DNA. Each gene name is a mouse one. The sequence runs out 3 residues before the end of the CDR3; the remainder is reconstructed from the germline J gene. The V gene is TRBV13-1, the J gene TRBJ1-3, with D maybe TRBD1 (6 bases). CDR1 and CDR2 from the germline V gene are NSHNY and SYGAGN. V was shortened by 5 bases and J by 1 base, with 10 bases between the two germline ends. This CDR3 spans 14 amino acids. The covered CDR3 bases are TGTGCCAGCAGGCCGGGACAATCTGGAAATACG. Translating it yields CASRPGQSGNT. The whole CDR3 protein is CASRPGQSGNTLYF.